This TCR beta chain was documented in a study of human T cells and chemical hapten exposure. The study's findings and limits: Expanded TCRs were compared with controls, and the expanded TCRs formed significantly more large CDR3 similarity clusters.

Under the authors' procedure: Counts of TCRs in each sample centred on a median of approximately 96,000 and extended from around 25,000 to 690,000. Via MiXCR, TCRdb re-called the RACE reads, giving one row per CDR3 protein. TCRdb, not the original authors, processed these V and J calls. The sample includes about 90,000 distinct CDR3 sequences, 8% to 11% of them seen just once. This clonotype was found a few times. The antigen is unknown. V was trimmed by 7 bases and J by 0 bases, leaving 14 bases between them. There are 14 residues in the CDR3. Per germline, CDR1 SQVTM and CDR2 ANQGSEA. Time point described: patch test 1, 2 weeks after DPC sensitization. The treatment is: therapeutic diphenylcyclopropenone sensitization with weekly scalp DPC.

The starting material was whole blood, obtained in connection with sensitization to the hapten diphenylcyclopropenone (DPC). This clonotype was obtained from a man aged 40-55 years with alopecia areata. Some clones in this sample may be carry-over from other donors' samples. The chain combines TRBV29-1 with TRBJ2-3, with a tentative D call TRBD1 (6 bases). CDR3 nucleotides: TGCAGCGCGTCGACAGGATCTAGCACAGATACGCAGTATTTT. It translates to CSASTGSSTDTQYF.